These 10 T cell receptor beta chains were all obtained from the same sample, sequenced in a study of CD8 T cells in Susac syndrome. Random hexamers were used to reverse transcribe an amount of about 0.5 to 1 ug RNA. TCRdb used MiXCR to reprocess the immunoSEQ multiplex PCR reads, holding one entry per CDR3 protein. The repertoire includes approximately 300,000 distinct CDR3 sequences, 89% of them detected once, and more than 0.15% sits in the top ten. Source material: CD8+ T cells from PBMCs. These receptors originate from a human donor with multiple sclerosis.

This clonotype was counted a single time. The chain carries TRBV5-4 and TRBJ1-1; D ambiguous. The CDR3 sequence is 14 residues long. The V end lost 2 bases, the J end lost 4 bases, and 12 bases lay between the germline ends. Per germline, CDR1 SGHNT and CDR2 YYREEE (reference sequence). CDR3 loop: CASSLPPSSTEAFF. CDR3 sequence (DNA): TGTGCCAGCAGCTTACCCCCATCGAGCACTGAAGCTTTCTTT. The variable domain in full, with the rest retrieved from reference TRBV5-4 and TRBJ1-1, is ETGVTQSPTHLIKTRGQQVTLRCSSQSGHNTVSWYQQALGQGPQFIFQYYREEENGRGNFPPRFSGLQFPNYSSELNVNALELDDSALYLCASSLPPSSTEAFFGQGTRLTVV.

The chain combines TRBV13 with TRBJ2-7; the match to TRBD1 covers 8 bases. V shed 4 bases, J shed 6 bases, and the junction held 8 bases outside the gene matches. Germline V gene lookup returns CDR1 PRHDT and CDR2 FYEKMQ (reference sequence). The CDR3 runs 14 residues. CDR3 nucleotide sequence: TGTGCCAGCAGCTGGACAGGGTCCCGTGGCGAGCAGTACTTC. Protein product: CASSWTGSRGEQYF.

V usage is TRBV7-9 and J usage is TRBJ1-1, with D tentatively TRBD1 (5 bases). The V end was cut by 4 bases, the J end by 11 bases, with 20 bases between. There are 14 residues in the CDR3. Germline V gives CDR1 SEHNR, CDR2 FQNEAQ (reference sequence). The DNA of the CDR3 is TGTGCCAGCAGCTCGCCGGGACTCCTTTACGGTGCTTTCTTT. Amino acids: CASSSPGLLYGAFF.

The genes are TRBV7-8 and TRBJ1-2; unclear D gene. Looked up from germline, CDR1 is SGHVS and CDR2 is FQNEAQ. CDR3 size: 14 residues. The V end lost 7 bases, the J end lost 4 bases, and 16 bases lay between the germline ends. CDR3 in DNA: TGTGCCAGCACTCCCCTACAGAGTTCCTATGGCTACACCTTC. Its protein is CASTPLQSSYGYTF.

The J gene is TRBJ2-3, the V gene TRBV4-2; D ambiguous. V lost 1 base, J lost 5 bases, and 13 bases lay in between. Per the germline V gene, CDR1 is LGHNA and CDR2 is YNFKEQ. This CDR3 spans 15 amino acids. CDR3 nucleotides: TGTGCCAGCAGCCAAGTACGGCTGGATTTAGATACGCAGTATTTT. Amino acids: CASSQVRLDLDTQYF.

This clonotype was observed once. The chain recombines TRBV15 with TRBJ2-2, with D possibly being TRBD2 (5 bases). Germline CDR1 is LNHNV and CDR2 is YYDKDF (reference sequence). The CDR3 is made up of 17 amino acids. The germline V and J ends were trimmed by 0 bases and 0 bases, with 11 bases remaining between them. The CDR3 protein is CATSRDLAGANTGELFF. In nucleotides, the CDR3 is TGTGCCACCAGCAGAGATCTCGCGGGCGCGAACACCGGGGAGCTGTTTTTT.

In its sample, this clonotype was seen a few times. CDR3 sequence: CASSQDYDFYQPQHF. The CDR3 nucleotides are TGCGCCAGCAGCCAAGACTATGACTTTTATCAGCCCCAGCATTTT. This chain uses TRBV4-1 with TRBJ1-5; D unclear. Trimming shortened V by 0 bases and J by 5 bases, and 11 bases separated the two germline ends. Germline CDR1 MGHRA, CDR2 YSYEKL. This CDR3 contains 15 residues.

This clonotype was counted once. V gene TRBV7-3 combines with J gene TRBJ2-3; TRBD2 might be the D (5 bases). The V end lost 2 bases, the J end lost 1 base, and 16 bases lay between the germline ends. The CDR3 contains 17 residues. Germline V gives CDR1 SGHTA, CDR2 FQGTGA. The CDR3: CASSLVVRTGGTDTQYF. The CDR3 DNA reads as TGTGCCAGCAGCTTAGTGGTGCGGACCGGGGGCACAGATACGCAGTATTTT.

V usage is TRBV9 and J usage is TRBJ2-7, with D tentatively TRBD1 (6 bases). CDR3 length equals 15 residues. With 0 bases removed from V and 0 bases from J, the gap between germline ends came to 10 bases. CDR1 and CDR2 (germline): SGDLS, YYNGEE. CDR3 sequence reads: CASSVGAGASYEQYF. CDR3 nucleotides: TGTGCCAGCAGCGTAGGGGCAGGGGCCTCCTACGAGCAGTACTTC.

The V call is TRBV20-1, the J call TRBJ2-3; either TRBD1 or TRBD2 may fit D (5 bases each). CDR3 length: 15 amino acids. Germline V gives CDR1 DFQATT, CDR2 SNEGSKA (reference sequence). Trimming stripped 0 bases from V and 3 bases from J, with 13 bases between. CDR3 nucleotide sequence: TGCAGTGCTAGAGAGCAGGGAAGGGAGACAGATACGCAGTATTTT. This encodes CSAREQGRETDTQYF.